The next 15 T cell receptor beta chains were all read from a single sample in a study of T cells in Graves' hyperthyroidism and ophthalmopathy. The CDR3 regions of TCR beta were amplified from RNA transcripts. HTBI primers drove first-round RT-PCR of the TCR CDR3. Using its own MiXCR run on the multiplex PCR reads, TCRdb lists one record per CDR3 protein. The sample has around 420,000 distinct CDR3 sequences, less than 20% seen once; the top ten hold 13% to 15%. The specimen was blood. These TCRs come from a woman between 18 and 30 years old with Graves' hyperthyroidism.

This clonotype came up many times. The rearrangement joins TRBV12-5 to TRBJ2-1; maybe TRBD1 (5 bases). This CDR3 contains 18 residues. The germline CDR1 and CDR2 sequences are LGHNT and FRNRAP. V was clipped by 0 bases and J by 1 base, with 16 bases between them. CDR3 residues: CASGLVPQTVGSYNEQFF. CDR3 DNA sequence: TGTGCTAGTGGTTTGGTACCCCAGACAGTCGGGTCCTACAATGAGCAGTTCTTC.

This clonotype was seen only a few times. The gene calls are TRBV9 and TRBJ2-5; D is possibly TRBD2 (6 bases). Germline CDR1 and CDR2: SGDLS and YYNGEE. This CDR3 contains 13 residues. Trimming shortened V by 3 bases and J by 5 bases, and 11 bases separated the two germline ends. CDR3 sequence reads: CASSAAGGETQYF. CDR3 DNA sequence: TGTGCCAGCAGCGCCGCTGGGGGGGAGACCCAGTACTTC.

This clonotype was found many times. This chain connects TRBV27 to TRBJ1-1, with D hard to call. Germline V gives CDR1 MNHEY, CDR2 SMNVEV (reference sequence). The CDR3 extends over 16 amino acids. V lost 4 bases to trimming and J lost 4 bases, with 19 bases between them. CDR3: CASSSNLRTTGTEAFF. The CDR3 nucleotides read TGTGCCAGCAGTTCCAACCTACGAACGACGGGCACTGAAGCTTTCTTT.

In its sample, this clonotype was seen many times. The gene calls are TRBV20-1 and TRBJ1-1, with D possibly matching TRBD1 (6 bases). The CDR3 is 13 amino acids. The ends were cut back, 8 bases at V and 1 base at J, with 14 bases in the middle. Per germline, CDR1 DFQATT and CDR2 SNEGSKA (reference sequence). DNA of the CDR3: TGCAGTAACGACGACAGGCGGAACACTGAAGCTTTCTTT. The encoded protein is CSNDDRRNTEAFF.

The sample holds many counts of this clonotype. The chain joins TRBV27 to TRBJ1-5; possibly TRBD1 for D (5 bases). CDR3 length: 16 amino acids. CDR1 is MNHEY, CDR2 SMNVEV, per germline (reference sequence). Trimming pared 3 bases from V and 0 bases from J, leaving 12 bases between. Here the CDR3 DNA reads TGTGCCAGCAGTTTTTCGGGACCATATAGCAATCAGCCCCAGCATTTT. It specifies CASSFSGPYSNQPQHF.

This clonotype was counted between two and nine times. The chain uses TRBV4-3 and TRBJ2-7, with 9 bases fitting TRBD2. V dropped 4 bases and J dropped 3; count of bases not matched to a gene: 7. CDR1 is LGHNA and CDR2 is YSLEER in the germline V gene. The length of the CDR3 is 15 residues. The CDR3 here is CASSPTPTSGYEQYF. In DNA form, the CDR3 reads TGCGCCAGCAGCCCCACCCCGACTAGCGGCTACGAGCAGTACTTC.

This clonotype was seen more than once but under ten times. V gene TRBV4-1 combines with J gene TRBJ1-4; no clear D. CDR3 length: 16 residues. V lost 1 base and J lost 5, with 14 bases in between. Germline V gene data show CDR1 as MGHRA and CDR2 as YSYEKL. CDR3 DNA sequence: TGCGCCAGCAGCCAAGTTAAAGGGTCTGGGAATGAAAAACTGTTTTTT. This gives the protein CASSQVKGSGNEKLFF.

This clonotype was counted only a few times. This sequence joins TRBV7-9 and TRBJ1-1; maybe TRBD1 (6 bases). The CDR3 contains 14 residues. V was trimmed by 3 bases and J by 5 bases, leaving 13 bases between them. Germline CDR1 is SEHNR and CDR2 is FQNEAQ (reference sequence). DNA for the CDR3: TGTGCCAGCAGCTTGACGACAGGTTTTACTGAAGCTTTCTTT. Amino acid sequence: CASSLTTGFTEAFF.

The chain carries TRBV25-1 and TRBJ1-2; no clear D gene. Germline values: CDR1 MGHDK, CDR2 SYGVNS. The ends were cut back, 3 bases at V and 3 bases at J, with 14 bases in the middle. The CDR3 has 15 residues. CDR3 protein: CASSDGQMGYYGYTF. CDR3 sequence (DNA): TGTGCCAGCAGTGATGGCCAGATGGGGTACTATGGCTACACCTTC.

This clonotype has ten or more counts. V and J are TRBV29-1 and TRBJ2-1; 9 bases fit TRBD2. Unmatched junction bases numbered 8, after V lost 6 bases and J lost 5 bases. This CDR3 contains 14 residues. Germline-derived CDR1 and CDR2 are SQVTM and ANQGSEA. CDR3 in amino acids: CSVRSSGIHNEQFF. CDR3 DNA sequence: TGCAGCGTGAGGTCTAGCGGGATCCACAATGAGCAGTTCTTC.

This clonotype was recorded many times. This chain links TRBV3-1 with TRBJ2-1, with 10 bases identical to TRBD1. This CDR3 spans 15 amino acids. Germline-derived CDR1 and CDR2 are LGHDT and YNNKEL (reference sequence). Losses at the gene ends were 4 bases for V and 7 bases for J; bases not matched to a gene: 7. The CDR3 DNA sequence: TGTGCCAGCAGCCCGTTAGGGACAGGGGTGAATGAGCAGTTCTTC. Translation gives CASSPLGTGVNEQFF.

This clonotype turned up a few times. The J gene is TRBJ2-2, the V gene TRBV6-1, with TRBD2 matching 7 bases. The V gene's germline CDR1 is MNHNS and CDR2 SASEGT. After removal of 6 bases from V and 1 base from J, the junction contained 14 bases not matched to a gene. This CDR3 region has 18 residues. For the CDR3, the DNA is TGTGCCAGCAGCCAAAAGACTAGCTTTCTGTGGAACACCGGGGAGCTGTTTTTT. This codes for CASSQKTSFLWNTGELFF.

This clonotype was seen a few times. This chain uses TRBV6-2 or TRBV6-3 with TRBJ2-1; D possibly corresponds to TRBD2 (5 bases). Trimming stripped 5 bases from V and 10 bases from J, with 9 bases between. Germline CDR1 MNHEY, CDR2 SVGEGT. The CDR3 consists of 11 residues. The CDR3 loop reads CASSLRLEQFF. The CDR3 DNA reads TGTGCCAGCAGTCTGAGACTAGAGCAGTTCTTC.

J is TRBJ2-7 and V is TRBV12-3 or TRBV12-4, with TRBD2 matching over 7 bases. Trimming took 5 bases from V and 6 from J; bases not matched to a gene: 7. The CDR3 extends over 13 amino acids. CDR3 in DNA: TGTGCCAGCAGTGTCCGACTAGCCCCCGAGCAGTACTTC. Translation: CASSVRLAPEQYF.

This clonotype was seen repeatedly, ten times or more. This chain connects TRBV28 to TRBJ2-5; TRBD1 might be the D (6 bases). Germline V CDR1 and CDR2: MDHEN, SYDVKM. V was trimmed by 5 bases and J by 4 bases, leaving 11 bases between them. This CDR3 spans 13 amino acids. The CDR3 DNA follows: TGTGCCAGCAGTATCGCGACAGGAGAGACCCAGTACTTC. This translates into CASSIATGETQYF. Full variable domain (outside the CDR3, taken from reference TRBV28 and TRBJ2-5): DVKVTQSSRYLVKRTGEKVFLECVQDMDHENMFWYRQDPGLGLRLIYFSYDVKMKEKGDIPEGYSVSREKKERFSLILESASTNQTSMYLCASSIATGETQYFGPGTRLLVL.